The 18 T cell receptor beta chains below all came from one sample that was sequenced in a study of blood T cell repertoires in COVID-19. This table comes from immunoSEQ multiplex PCR, and its TCRdb copy is limited to in-frame clones, with some not included. The data contain a few hundred thousand clones, about nine tenths of them singletons. Sequenced material: PBMCs or T cells enriched from blood (not recorded which). All receptors come from a human donor in a cohort exposed to, infected with or recovered from COVID-19 (not recorded which). The donor label of this sample is uncertain.

The rearrangement joins TRBV30 to TRBJ2-2; maybe TRBD1 (5 bases). The V gene lost 6 bases and the J gene lost 2 bases, with 10 bases spanning the gap. The CDR3 has 13 residues. CDR1 is GTSNPN, CDR2 SVGIG, per germline (reference sequence). The CDR3 here is CACDSSNTGELFF. The CDR3 region has the DNA TGTGCCTGCGACAGTTCTAACACCGGGGAGCTGTTTTTT. The complete variable domain, with remaining parts taken from reference TRBV30 and TRBJ2-2, reads SQTIHQWPATLVQPVGSPLSLECTVEGTSNPNLYWYRQAAGRGLQLLFYSVGIGQISSEVPQNLSASRPQDRQFILSSKKLLLSDSGFYLCACDSSNTGELFFGEGSRLTVL.

In this sample, this clone turned up once. J is TRBJ2-1 and V is TRBV4-2; 10 nucleotides agree with TRBD1. V lost 1 base, J lost 9 bases, and 6 bases stayed unmatched. CDR1 LGHNA and CDR2 YNFKEQ come from the germline V gene. The CDR3 length is 15 residues. The CDR3 loop is CASSQAGTGDVEQFF. The DNA of the CDR3 is TGTGCCAGCAGCCAAGCCGGGACAGGGGACGTTGAGCAGTTCTTC.

J is TRBJ2-7 and V is TRBV25-1; 9 bases align to TRBD1. V trimming: 4 bases; J trimming: 0 bases; junction bases outside the gene matches: 4. This CDR3 is built from 15 residues. The germline V gene encodes CDR1 MGHDK and CDR2 SYGVNS. In nucleotides, the CDR3 is TGTGCCAGCAGTGGCCGACAGGGGGGCTCCTACGAGCAGTACTTC. As protein: CASSGRQGGSYEQYF.

The chain joins TRBV20-1 to TRBJ2-5; D possibly corresponds to TRBD1 (5 bases). Between the trimmed V and J ends, which lost 2 bases and 6 bases, there was a span of 7 bases. The CDR3 consists of 11 residues. From germline, CDR1 is DFQATT and CDR2 SNEGSKA (reference sequence). The CDR3 reads CSARPGQTQYF. The CDR3 nucleotides are TGCAGTGCTAGACCAGGGCAGACCCAGTACTTC.

The chain links TRBV6-5 to TRBJ2-7; perhaps TRBD2 as D (5 bases). V shed 8 bases and J shed 3 bases, with 8 bases lying between them. Germline V gene sequence: CDR1 MNHEY, CDR2 SVGAGI. The CDR3 has 11 residues. The CDR3 bases are TGTGCCAGCTCGGGGTTCTACGAGCAGTACTTC. It codes for CASSGFYEQYF.

The chain joins TRBV3-1 (or the pseudogene TRBV3-2) to TRBJ2-7; no clear D. The V and J ends lost 3 bases and 4 bases respectively, with 4 bases between them. The germline CDR1 and CDR2 sequences are LGHDT and YNNKEL (reference sequence). The CDR3 sequence is 11 residues long. The DNA of the CDR3 is TGTGCCAGCAGCCACGGGTACGAGCAGTACTTC. Translating it yields CASSHGYEQYF.

The chain joins TRBV5-1 to TRBJ2-7; no firm D call. Trimming pared 0 bases from V and 0 bases from J, leaving 7 bases between. The CDR3 is 14 residues long. CDR1 is SGHRS, CDR2 YFSETQ, per germline. The CDR3 DNA follows: TGCGCCAGCAGCTTGGTGCTGAGCTCCTACGAGCAGTACTTC. The encoded protein is CASSLVLSSYEQYF.

The V gene is TRBV4-3, the J gene TRBJ1-1, with unresolved D. V was cut by 4 bases and J by 1 base, with 13 bases left in between. CDR1 and CDR2 (germline): LGHNA, YSLEER. The CDR3 length is 15 residues. CDR3 sequence reads: CASSPESIGNTEAFF. The CDR3 bases are TGCGCCAGCAGCCCGGAGAGTATCGGGAACACTGAAGCTTTCTTT.

CDR3 region: CASSQEPSQRGYGYTF. The CDR3 bases are TGCGCCAGCAGCCAAGAACCGTCACAAAGGGGCTATGGCTACACCTTC. J is TRBJ1-2 and V is TRBV4-3; D is possibly TRBD1 (5 bases). The germline V gene has CDR1 LGHNA and CDR2 YSLEER. The CDR3 spans 16 residues. V lost 0 bases and J 4 bases, leaving 15 bases between the germline ends.

This chain connects TRBV28 to TRBJ1-6, with D tentatively TRBD1 (6 bases). The CDR3 extends over 16 amino acids. With 9 bases removed from V and 7 bases from J, the gap between germline ends came to 22 bases. The germline gives CDR1 MDHEN, CDR2 SYDVKM. In nucleotides, the CDR3 is TGTGCCAGTTTAAGGGAGGGGGTGGGAAACAATTCACCCCTCCACTTT. It codes for CASLREGVGNNSPLHF. Full variable domain (outside the CDR3, taken from reference TRBV28 and TRBJ1-6): DVKVTQSSRYLVKRTGEKVFLECVQDMDHENMFWYRQDPGLGLRLIYFSYDVKMKEKGDIPEGYSVSREKKERFSLILESASTNQTSMYLCASLREGVGNNSPLHFGNGTRLTVT.

The chain uses TRBV7-9 and TRBJ1-1; TRBD1 might be the D (5 bases). CDR3 length: 13 amino acids. In germline, CDR1 is SEHNR, CDR2 FQNEAQ (reference sequence). Trimming shortened V by 6 bases and J by 10 bases, and 18 bases separated the two germline ends. CDR3 loop: CASRVKGLRTAFF. DNA of the CDR3: TGTGCCAGCAGGGTTAAGGGGCTGAGGACAGCTTTCTTT.

V and J are TRBV6-5 and TRBJ2-2; D perhaps matches TRBD2 (5 bases). Germline CDR1 is MNHEY and CDR2 is SVGAGI. V was trimmed by 8 bases and J by 5 bases, leaving 15 bases between them. The CDR3 runs 14 residues. CDR3 loop: CASGYSLATGELFF. The DNA for the CDR3 is TGTGCCAGCGGATACTCCCTAGCTACCGGGGAGCTGTTTTTT.

The V gene is TRBV27, the J gene TRBJ1-5; TRBD1 aligns across 11 bases. V lost 2 bases, J lost 2 bases, and 2 bases stayed unmatched. This CDR3 has 16 amino acids. Germline values: CDR1 MNHEY, CDR2 SMNVEV (reference sequence). The CDR3 loop is CASSLRTGGGNQPQHF. CDR3 nucleotide sequence: TGTGCCAGCAGTTTACGGACAGGGGGCGGCAATCAGCCCCAGCATTTT.

The rearrangement uses TRBV30 and TRBJ2-5; D possibly corresponds to TRBD1 (6 bases). The germline V and J ends were trimmed by 1 base and 5 bases, with 23 bases remaining between them. The CDR3 runs to 17 residues. The V gene's germline CDR1 is GTSNPN and CDR2 SVGIG (reference sequence). This CDR3 reads CAWSDPTYRVRRETQYF. The CDR3, as DNA: TGTGCCTGGAGTGACCCCACTTACAGGGTCCGACGGGAGACCCAGTACTTC.

This chain connects TRBV18 to TRBJ1-5; D remains ambiguous. The CDR3 consists of 13 residues. Germline assignment: CDR1 KGHSH and CDR2 LQKENI. Trimming removed 0 bases at V and 10 bases at J, with 10 bases between. This chain's CDR3 is CASSPPRGYPQHF. The CDR3 nucleotides read TGTGCCAGCTCACCACCGCGCGGATACCCCCAGCATTTT. The variable domain in full, completed from reference TRBV18 and TRBJ1-5, reads NAGVMQNPRHLVRRRGQEARLRCSPMKGHSHVYWYRQLPEEGLKFMVYLQKENIIDESGMPKERFSAEFPKEGPSILRIQQVVRGDSAAYFCASSPPRGYPQHFGDGTRLSIL.

The genes are TRBV6-5 and TRBJ1-2, with D possibly being TRBD1 (5 bases). Trimming took 0 bases from V and 2 from J, leaving 10 bases between them. The CDR3 consists of 15 residues. CDR1 and CDR2 from the germline V gene are MNHEY and SVGAGI. The CDR3 coding sequence is TGTGCCAGCAGTTACTCGCGGGGGTCGAACTATGGCTACACCTTC. This gives the protein CASSYSRGSNYGYTF.

This clone was detected once. The chain combines TRBV5-1 with TRBJ2-5, with 9 positions matching TRBD2. Germline CDR1 is SGHRS and CDR2 is YFSETQ. Trimming removed 4 bases from V and 5 bases from J; junction bases left unmatched: 12. The CDR3 has 16 residues. The CDR3 sequence is CASSPPWRGGPETQYF. In DNA, the CDR3 is TGCGCCAGCAGCCCGCCCTGGCGGGGGGGCCCGGAGACCCAGTACTTC.

V usage is TRBV10-3 and J usage is TRBJ2-5; D is possibly TRBD1 (7 bases). V shed 8 bases and J shed 1 base, with 14 bases lying between them. CDR3 size: 14 residues. The V gene's germline CDR1 is ENHRY and CDR2 SYGVKD. The CDR3, as DNA: TGTGCCATCGGCGGGACAGAGCTCCAAGAGACCCAGTACTTC. Amino acids: CAIGGTELQETQYF.